A selection of T cell receptor beta chains follows, all from one sample in a study of T-cell memory formation after mild COVID-19. MiXCR was run by TCRdb on the 5' RACE reads, yielding one entry per CDR3 protein. In the table there are approximately 300,000 distinct CDR3 sequences, around 8% of which are singletons. Sequencing input: PBMCs or a T cell subset sorted from them (not recorded which). The source of these receptors is a man younger than 35 who had mild COVID-19 (a few samples of this study predate the infection). Cell type and time point are not known. CDR3s include the opening cysteine and the closing phenylalanine or tryptophan. The D gene is left open where the match is weak. Where a row states a size, it is once, few, many or the class of an expanded clone; other rows omit it.

few	TRBV20-1	TRBJ1-2	.	TGCAGTGCTAGAGTAACCTCGGGCGGCTACACCTTC	CSARVTSGGYTF
.	TRBV4-2	TRBJ2-4	.	TGTGCCAGCAGCCAACCTATCGCCCGGTTCCTCGACATTCAGTACTTC	CASSQPIARFLDIQYF
.	TRBV27	TRBJ1-5	.	TGTGCCAGCAGTTTCGGCGGGGGAGGGTCTCAGCCCCAGCATTTT	CASSFGGGGSQPQHF
.	TRBV10-2	TRBJ2-3	.	TGCGCCAGCAGCGCTAGTCAGTTGGGAGATACGCAGTATTTT	CASSASQLGDTQYF
.	TRBV4-3	TRBJ2-7	.	TGCGCCAGCAGCCAAGATGATGGTTACGAGCAGTACTTC	CASSQDDGYEQYF
.	TRBV5-4	TRBJ2-2	TRBD2	TGTGCCAGCAGCCCCGGGGGGGAGAACACCGGGGAGCTGTTTTTT	CASSPGGENTGELFF
many	TRBV7-2	TRBJ1-2	.	TGTGCCAGCAGCAGACTTGGCGCGGCAGACAGGATCTATGGCTACACCTTC	CASSRLGAADRIYGYTF
few	TRBV27	TRBJ1-6	.	TGTGCCAGCAGTACCGGCCCTGGATATTCACCCCTCCACTTT	CASSTGPGYSPLHF
many	TRBV4-2	TRBJ1-1	.	TGTGCCAGCAGCCAAGAGGGGGGCACTGAAGCTTTCTTT	CASSQEGGTEAFF
few	TRBV7-9	TRBJ1-3	.	TGTGCCAGCAGCCCTACCCGGGGGCTGTGGGGAAACACCATATATTTT	CASSPTRGLWGNTIYF
few	TRBV5-1	TRBJ2-2	.	TGCGCCAGCAGCTTGGCCCGGGAGCTGTTTTTT	CASSLARELFF
few	TRBV5-1	TRBJ2-1	.	TGCGCCAGCAGCTTGGGGTCGACCGAGCAGTTCTTC	CASSLGSTEQFF
few	TRBV19	TRBJ2-1	.	TGTGCCAGTAGTATGGTCTCTGGTCCCTACAATGAGCAGTTCTTC	CASSMVSGPYNEQFF
few	TRBV11-2	TRBJ2-7	.	TGTGCCAGCAGCTCCAGGGTTTACGAGCAGTACTTC	CASSSRVYEQYF
.	TRBV27	TRBJ1-2	.	TGTGCCAGCTCGCCGGGGCGAATCGGCTATGGCTACACCTTC	CASSPGRIGYGYTF
few	TRBV5-1	TRBJ1-1	.	TGCGCCAGCAGCTTGGAGGCTCGCATGAACACTGAAGCTTTCTTT	CASSLEARMNTEAFF
.	TRBV28	TRBJ1-5	.	TGTGCCAGCAGTTTAAGAGGCAGGACAACATATAGCAATCAGCCCCAGCATTTT	CASSLRGRTTYSNQPQHF
.	TRBV6-5	TRBJ2-7	.	TGTGCCAGCAGTTACTCGGACAGCCTGGGGGGCGAGCAGTACTTC	CASSYSDSLGGEQYF
.	TRBV12-5	TRBJ1-2	TRBD1	TGTGCTAGTGGTCAATCGCCGGGACAGGGGGTCGGGGGCTATGGCTACACCTTC	CASGQSPGQGVGGYGYTF
.	TRBV6-5	TRBJ2-2	TRBD1	TGTGCCAGCAGTTACTCCGGACAGGGGGCCGCCGGGGAGCTGTTTTTT	CASSYSGQGAAGELFF
.	TRBV5-1	TRBJ1-6	.	TGCGCCAGCAGCTTGGAACGGCCGAGCTCCTATAATTCACCCCTCCACTTT	CASSLERPSSYNSPLHF
.	TRBV7-3	TRBJ2-1	.	TGTGCCAGCAGCTTAAGTCTATCGGGTGAGCAGTTCTTC	CASSLSLSGEQFF
few	TRBV7-2	TRBJ2-5	.	TGTGCCAGCAGCGCCAGGGGGACCCAGTACTTC	CASSARGTQYF
few	TRBV10-2	TRBJ2-3	.	TGCGCCAGCAGTGAGGGGGGGACAGATACGCAGTATTTT	CASSEGGTDTQYF
.	TRBV20-1	TRBJ2-3	TRBD2	TGCAGTGCTCCGCCGGGACTAGCGGGGGCCTTCACAGATACGCAGTATTTT	CSAPPGLAGAFTDTQYF
many	TRBV20-1	TRBJ2-7	.	TGCAGTGGATCTTGGATGCAAGCCGAGCAGTACTTC	CSGSWMQAEQYF
few	TRBV10-1	TRBJ2-3	TRBD1	TGCGCCAGCAGTGGCCGACAGGGGGTTACCTCAGATACGCAGTATTTT	CASSGRQGVTSDTQYF